This T cell receptor beta chain was captured in a study of tumor-infiltrating lymphocytes in primary liver carcinoma. Study overall: Cases comprised patients with primary liver carcinoma who received surgical resection. There were tumors of stage T1-T3 N0M0, each 4.2 to 10 cm across. General observations from the study: Blood had a significantly lower top-250-clone fraction than tumors did (p = 0.039). The use of bulk unsorted samples meant that CD4+ and CD8+ repertoires were not compared.

Starting material of about 0.45 ug total RNA yielded TCR beta cDNA via a constant-region primer. Investigators got TCR beta libraries out of three nested multiplex PCR rounds, done with slightly modified ARM-PCR. With TRBV1-TRBV30 forward primers and a C-beta reverse primer, the first two PCR rounds were run for around 10 cycles each. TCRdb ran MiXCR on the multiplex PCR reads and lists one entry per CDR3 protein. The profile shows a few hundred thousand distinct CDR3 sequences, around three fifths of them singletons. Unsorted whole blood supplied the RNA, and germline DNA was extracted too. This CDR3 has 11 amino acids. Germline V CDR1 and CDR2: MNHEY, SVGAGI. Between the trimmed V and J ends, which lost 6 bases and 4 bases, there was a span of 7 bases. This clonotype was counted ten times or more. The antigen remains unidentified.

The sample consisted of peripheral blood. This sequence originates from a woman in her twenties or thirties with primary liver carcinoma and hepatitis B virus infection. The chain combines TRBV6-5 with TRBJ2-7; D unresolved. The CDR3 DNA follows: TGTGCCAGCAGGGATGGGTACGAGCAGTACTTC. Translating it yields CASRDGYEQYF.